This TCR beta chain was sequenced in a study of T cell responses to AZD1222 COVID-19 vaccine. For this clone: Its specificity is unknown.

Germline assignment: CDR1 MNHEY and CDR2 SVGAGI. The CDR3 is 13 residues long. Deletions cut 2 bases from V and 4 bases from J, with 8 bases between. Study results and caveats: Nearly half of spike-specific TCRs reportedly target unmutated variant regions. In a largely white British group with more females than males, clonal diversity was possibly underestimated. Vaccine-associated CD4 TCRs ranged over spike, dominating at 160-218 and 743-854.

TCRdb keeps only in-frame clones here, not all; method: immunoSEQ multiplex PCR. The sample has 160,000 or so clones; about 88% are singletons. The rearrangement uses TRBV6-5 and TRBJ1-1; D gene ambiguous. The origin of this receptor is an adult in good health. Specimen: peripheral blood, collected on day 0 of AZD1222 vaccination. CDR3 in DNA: TGTGCCAGCAGTTACGAAACTACCACTGAAGCTTTCTTT. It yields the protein CASSYETTTEAFF.